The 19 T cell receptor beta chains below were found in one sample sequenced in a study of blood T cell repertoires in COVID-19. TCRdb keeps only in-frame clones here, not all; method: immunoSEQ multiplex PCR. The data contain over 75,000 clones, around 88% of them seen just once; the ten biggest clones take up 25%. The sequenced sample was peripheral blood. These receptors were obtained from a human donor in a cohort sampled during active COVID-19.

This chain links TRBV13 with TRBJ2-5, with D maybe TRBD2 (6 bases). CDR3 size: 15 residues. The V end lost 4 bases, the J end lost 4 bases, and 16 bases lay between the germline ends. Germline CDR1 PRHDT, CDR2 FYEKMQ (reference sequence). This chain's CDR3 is CASSSQGGDRETQYF. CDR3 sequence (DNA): TGTGCCAGCAGCTCCCAGGGCGGGGATCGAGAGACCCAGTACTTC.

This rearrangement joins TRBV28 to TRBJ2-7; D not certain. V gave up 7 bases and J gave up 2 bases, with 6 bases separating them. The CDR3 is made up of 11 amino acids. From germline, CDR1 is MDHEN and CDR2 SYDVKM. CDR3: CASMGPYEQYF. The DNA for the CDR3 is TGTGCCAGCATGGGCCCCTACGAGCAGTACTTC. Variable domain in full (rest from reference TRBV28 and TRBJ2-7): DVKVTQSSRYLVKRTGEKVFLECVQDMDHENMFWYRQDPGLGLRLIYFSYDVKMKEKGDIPEGYSVSREKKERFSLILESASTNQTSMYLCASMGPYEQYFGPGTRLTVT.

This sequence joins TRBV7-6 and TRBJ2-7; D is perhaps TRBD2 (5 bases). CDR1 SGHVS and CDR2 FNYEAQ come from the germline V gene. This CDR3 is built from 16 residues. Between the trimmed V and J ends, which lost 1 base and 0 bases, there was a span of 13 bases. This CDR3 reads CASSLGSSGTSYEQYF. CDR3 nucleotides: TGTGCCAGCAGCTTAGGGTCGAGCGGAACCTCCTACGAGCAGTACTTC.

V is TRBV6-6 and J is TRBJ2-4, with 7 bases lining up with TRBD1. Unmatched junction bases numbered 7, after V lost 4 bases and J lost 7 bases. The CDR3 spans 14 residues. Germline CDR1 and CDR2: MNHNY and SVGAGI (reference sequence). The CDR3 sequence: CASSSTGMWNIQYF. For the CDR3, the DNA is TGTGCCAGCAGTTCGACAGGGATGTGGAACATTCAGTACTTC.

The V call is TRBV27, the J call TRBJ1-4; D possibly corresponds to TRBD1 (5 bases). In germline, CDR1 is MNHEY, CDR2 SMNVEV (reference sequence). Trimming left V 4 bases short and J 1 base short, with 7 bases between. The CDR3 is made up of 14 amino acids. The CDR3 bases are TGTGCCAGCAGTTCGACAGTAACTAATGAAAAACTGTTTTTT. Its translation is CASSSTVTNEKLFF.

CDR3 region: CASRNSYEQYF. The CDR3 bases are TGTGCCAGCAGAAACAGCTACGAGCAGTACTTC. The gene calls are TRBV25-1 and TRBJ2-7; no firm D call. The CDR3 sequence is 11 residues long. Trimming took off 6 bases at V and 3 bases at J, with 6 bases between the two ends. The V gene's germline CDR1 is MGHDK and CDR2 SYGVNS.

CDR3 residues: CASSPGIRGTEAFF. CDR3 coding DNA: TGTGCCAGCAGCCCCGGGATACGGGGCACTGAAGCTTTCTTT. The genes are TRBV11-2 and TRBJ1-1; no firm D call. The V end was cut by 5 bases, the J end by 4 bases, with 14 bases between. The CDR3 consists of 14 residues. Germline CDR1 and CDR2: SGHAT and FQNNGV.

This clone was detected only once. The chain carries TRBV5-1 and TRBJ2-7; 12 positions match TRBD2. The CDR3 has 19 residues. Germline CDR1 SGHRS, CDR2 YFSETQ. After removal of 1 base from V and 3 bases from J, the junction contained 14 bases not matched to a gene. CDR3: CASSLIPTSSGGGIYEQYF. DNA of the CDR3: TGCGCCAGCAGCTTGATCCCCACTTCTAGCGGGGGGGGGATCTACGAGCAGTACTTC.

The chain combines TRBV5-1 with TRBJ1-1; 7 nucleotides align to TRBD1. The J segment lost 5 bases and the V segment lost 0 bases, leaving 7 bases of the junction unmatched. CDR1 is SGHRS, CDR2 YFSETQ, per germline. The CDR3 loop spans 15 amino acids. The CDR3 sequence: CASSLATGAGTEAFF. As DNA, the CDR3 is TGCGCCAGCAGCTTGGCAACAGGGGCAGGGACTGAAGCTTTCTTT.

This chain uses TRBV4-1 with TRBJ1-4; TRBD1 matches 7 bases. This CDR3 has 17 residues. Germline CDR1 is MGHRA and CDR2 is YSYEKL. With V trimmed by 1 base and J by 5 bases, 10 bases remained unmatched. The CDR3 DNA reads TGCGCCAGCAGCCAAGTACAGGGGACCCGCTTAAATGAAAAACTGTTTTTT. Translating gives CASSQVQGTRLNEKLFF.

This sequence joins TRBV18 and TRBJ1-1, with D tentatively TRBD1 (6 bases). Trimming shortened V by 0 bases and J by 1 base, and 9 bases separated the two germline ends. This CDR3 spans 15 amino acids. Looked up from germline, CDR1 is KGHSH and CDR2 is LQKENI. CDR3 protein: CASSPPNRANTEAFF. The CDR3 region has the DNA TGTGCCAGCTCACCACCCAACAGGGCGAACACTGAAGCTTTCTTT.

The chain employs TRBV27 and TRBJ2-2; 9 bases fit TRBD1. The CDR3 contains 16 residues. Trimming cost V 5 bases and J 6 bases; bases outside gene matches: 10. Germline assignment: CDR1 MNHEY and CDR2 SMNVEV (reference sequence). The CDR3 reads CASSPSQGAFSGELFF. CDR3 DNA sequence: TGTGCCAGCAGTCCCTCACAGGGGGCTTTTTCCGGGGAGCTGTTTTTT.

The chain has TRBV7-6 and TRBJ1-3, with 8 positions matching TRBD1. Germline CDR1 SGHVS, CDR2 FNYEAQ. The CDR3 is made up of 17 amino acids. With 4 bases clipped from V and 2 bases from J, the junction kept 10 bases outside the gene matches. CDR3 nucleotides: TGTGCCAGCAGCTACCCGGCTCAGGGGGCGCCTGGAAACACCATATATTTT. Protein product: CASSYPAQGAPGNTIYF.

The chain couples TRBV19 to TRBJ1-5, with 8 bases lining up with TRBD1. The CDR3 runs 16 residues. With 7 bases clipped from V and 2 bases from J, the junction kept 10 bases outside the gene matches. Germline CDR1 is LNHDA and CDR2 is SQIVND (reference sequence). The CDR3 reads CASTDLPGQGNQPQHF. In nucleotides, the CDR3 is TGTGCCAGTACCGATTTACCGGGACAGGGCAATCAGCCCCAGCATTTT.

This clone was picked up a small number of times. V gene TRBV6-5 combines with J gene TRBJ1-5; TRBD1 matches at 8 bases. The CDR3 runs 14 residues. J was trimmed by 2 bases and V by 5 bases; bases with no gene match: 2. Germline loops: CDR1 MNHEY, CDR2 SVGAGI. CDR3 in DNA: TGTGCCAGCAGTACAGGGGGTGGCAATCAGCCCCAGCATTTT. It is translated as CASSTGGGNQPQHF.

CDR3 sequence: CASSLAREGHGEQFF. Here the CDR3 DNA reads TGTGCCAGCAGCTTGGCGCGGGAGGGCCATGGTGAGCAGTTCTTC. This chain joins TRBV5-4 and TRBJ2-1, with 9 bases matching TRBD2. In germline, CDR1 is SGHNT, CDR2 YYREEE (reference sequence). The CDR3 is 15 amino acids. V gave up 0 bases and J gave up 9 bases; unmatched junction bases: 7.

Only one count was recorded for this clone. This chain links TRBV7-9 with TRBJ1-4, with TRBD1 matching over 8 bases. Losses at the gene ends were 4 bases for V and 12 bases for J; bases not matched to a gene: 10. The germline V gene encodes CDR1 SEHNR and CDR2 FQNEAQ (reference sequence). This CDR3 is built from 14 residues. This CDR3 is CASSSGQEGVELFF. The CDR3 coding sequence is TGTGCCAGCAGCTCGGGACAGGAGGGCGTTGAACTGTTTTTT. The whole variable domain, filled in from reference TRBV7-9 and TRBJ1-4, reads DTGVSQNPRHKITKRGQNVTFRCDPISEHNRLYWYRQTLGQGPEFLTYFQNEAQLEKSRLLSDRFSAERPKGSFSTLEIQRTEQGDSAMYLCASSSGQEGVELFFGSGTQLSVL.

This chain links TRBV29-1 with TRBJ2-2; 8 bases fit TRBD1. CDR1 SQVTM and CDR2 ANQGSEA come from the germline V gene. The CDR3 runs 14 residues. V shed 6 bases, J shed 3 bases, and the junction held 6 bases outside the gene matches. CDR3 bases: TGCAGCGTGACGGGACAGGTGGACACCGGGGAGCTGTTTTTT. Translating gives CSVTGQVDTGELFF.

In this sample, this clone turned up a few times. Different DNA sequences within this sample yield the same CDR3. CDR3 amino acids: CASSLGAGASYEQYF. As DNA, the CDR3 is TGCGCCAGCAGCTTAGGGGCAGGCGCCTCCTACGAGCAGTACTTC. V is TRBV5-1 and J is TRBJ2-7; D possibly corresponds to TRBD1 (5 bases). V lost 2 bases and J lost 0, with 12 bases in between. The germline CDR1 and CDR2 sequences are SGHRS and YFSETQ. CDR3 length: 15 residues.